The 30 T cell receptor beta chains below all came from one sample that was sequenced in a study of T-cell memory formation after mild COVID-19. Each CDR3 protein is one row after TCRdb ran MiXCR on the 5' RACE reads. The sample comprises 310,000 or so distinct CDR3 sequences, about 15% of which are singletons, and more than 20% rests with the top ten. Input material: PBMCs or a T cell subset sorted from them (not recorded which). These TCRs come from a man between 18 and 29 years old who had mild COVID-19 (a few samples of this study predate the infection). Cell type and time point are not known.

In this sample, this clonotype turned up a few times. The chain is built from TRBV20-1 and TRBJ2-7; 8 nucleotides match TRBD2. Per germline, CDR1 DFQATT and CDR2 SNEGSKA (reference sequence). The CDR3 runs 13 residues. The ends lost 4 bases at V and 4 bases at J; junction bases unmatched: 6. As DNA, the CDR3 is TGCAGTGCTACCCGCCCGGGAGGGTACGAGCAGTACTTC. Its protein product is CSATRPGGYEQYF.

In this sample, this clonotype turned up a few times. The genes are TRBV5-1 and TRBJ1-2; weak D call: TRBD1 (5 bases). Germline-derived CDR1 and CDR2 are SGHRS and YFSETQ. Between the trimmed V and J ends, which lost 0 bases and 2 bases, there was a span of 11 bases. CDR3 length: 15 amino acids. The CDR3 coding sequence is TGCGCCAGCAGCTTGGGCGGGACTTCGAACTATGGCTACACCTTC. Its protein product is CASSLGGTSNYGYTF.

Details on this clonotype: A much larger clone lies one base from this, so it may be a read error. The chain couples TRBV4-2 to TRBJ2-3; possible D gene TRBD2, 6 bases. Germline V gene lookup returns CDR1 LGHNA and CDR2 YNFKEQ. Trimming pared 4 bases from V and 6 bases from J, leaving 17 bases between. CDR3 length equals 15 residues. CDR3 nucleotides: TGTGCCAGCAGCCCAGATCGGAGGGCCGAGGATACGCAGTATTTT. It yields the protein CASSPDRRAEDTQYF.

This sequence joins TRBV18 and TRBJ2-2; D remains unclear. The germline V gene has CDR1 KGHSH and CDR2 LQKENI. V dropped 6 bases and J dropped 1 base, with 12 bases sitting between them. The CDR3 totals 15 residues. The CDR3 region is CASSPEALNTGELFF. CDR3 coding DNA: TGTGCCAGCTCCCCTGAGGCCCTGAACACCGGGGAGCTGTTTTTT.

This clonotype has more than one count but fewer than ten. This sequence joins TRBV15 and TRBJ2-7, with D possibly TRBD2 on 6 matching bases. Germline V lookup: CDR1 LNHNV, CDR2 YYDKDF (reference sequence). V dropped 0 bases and J dropped 3 bases, with 15 bases sitting between them. The CDR3 extends over 16 amino acids. CDR3 protein: CATSREWRQGGYEQYF. DNA of the CDR3: TGTGCCACCAGCAGAGAATGGCGGCAGGGAGGCTACGAGCAGTACTTC.

The genes are TRBV7-8 and TRBJ1-1, with D unclear. The V end lost 0 bases, the J end lost 7 bases, and 9 bases lay between the germline ends. CDR1 is SGHVS, CDR2 FQNEAQ, per germline. CDR3 length: 13 residues. The CDR3 DNA reads as TGTGCCAGCAGCTTAGCGGTTTCGGGTGAAGCTTTCTTT. Residues: CASSLAVSGEAFF.

This chain links TRBV6-1 with TRBJ2-7; possibly TRBD1 or TRBD2 for D (6 bases each). Looked up from germline, CDR1 is MNHNS and CDR2 is SASEGT. The V end lost 4 bases, the J end lost 3 bases, and 22 bases lay between the germline ends. This CDR3 spans 17 amino acids. The CDR3 reads CASSALPRGAVLYEQYF. The CDR3 bases are TGTGCCAGCAGTGCCCTTCCGAGGGGGGCTGTGCTCTACGAGCAGTACTTC.

This clonotype showed up many times. V gene TRBV12-3 or TRBV12-4 combines with J gene TRBJ2-5; D is possibly TRBD2 (5 bases). Deletions cut 5 bases from V and 5 bases from J, with 9 bases between. This CDR3 is 12 amino acids long. CDR3 coding DNA: TGTGCCAGCAGTCCCGGCGGGGAGACCCAGTACTTC. Its translation: CASSPGGETQYF.

This clonotype was seen a few times. The gene calls are TRBV10-2 and TRBJ1-4, with 7 bases that match TRBD1. The germline V gene encodes CDR1 WSHSY and CDR2 SAAADI. CDR3 length equals 14 residues. After removal of 6 bases from V and 8 bases from J, the junction contained 9 bases not matched to a gene. DNA of the CDR3: TGCGCCAGCAGGACCAGGGGGAGCCCCGAAAAACTGTTTTTT. It yields the protein CASRTRGSPEKLFF.

The chain joins TRBV4-1 to TRBJ2-1; the D gene is possibly TRBD2 (5 bases). Germline CDR1 reads MGHRA; CDR2 reads YSYEKL. The CDR3 consists of 14 residues. V gave up 0 bases and J gave up 7 bases, with 10 bases separating them. The CDR3 region is CASSQDRTSNEQFF. CDR3 nucleotides: TGCGCCAGCAGCCAAGATAGGACTTCAAATGAGCAGTTCTTC.

Ten or more counts support this clonotype. V is TRBV11-3 and J is TRBJ2-1, with D hard to call. V dropped 3 bases and J dropped 9 bases, with 12 bases sitting between them. Germline loops: CDR1 SGHNT, CDR2 YENEEA. The CDR3 is 13 residues long. The CDR3 protein is CASSFIPEGEQFF. The CDR3 nucleotides read TGTGCCAGCAGCTTTATCCCCGAAGGTGAGCAGTTCTTC.

The CDR3 loop reads CSARDRQGGYGYTF. Written as DNA, the CDR3 is TGCAGTGCTAGAGATCGGCAGGGGGGCTATGGCTACACCTTC. The genes are TRBV20-1 and TRBJ1-2; 7 nucleotides align to TRBD1. After removal of 0 bases from V and 4 bases from J, the junction contained 5 bases not matched to a gene. This CDR3 has 14 residues. The V gene's germline CDR1 is DFQATT and CDR2 SNEGSKA (reference sequence).

This clonotype was seen more than once but under ten times. V and J are TRBV24-1 and TRBJ2-3; no clear D. From germline, CDR1 is KGHDR and CDR2 SFDVKD. The CDR3 is 14 residues long. V was clipped by 10 bases and J by 0 bases, with 13 bases between them. The CDR3 region has the DNA TGTGCCACATGGTCGGGTTATAGCACAGATACGCAGTATTTT. This codes for CATWSGYSTDTQYF.

The CDR3 spells CASSISGTGGAFF. The CDR3 DNA sequence: TGTGCCAGTAGTATATCCGGGACAGGAGGCGCTTTCTTT. This chain joins TRBV19 and TRBJ1-1; 8 bases fit TRBD1. From germline, CDR1 is LNHDA and CDR2 SQIVND (reference sequence). There are 13 residues in the CDR3. Unmatched junction bases numbered 7, after V lost 2 bases and J lost 11 bases.

In its sample, this clonotype was seen a few times. J is TRBJ2-1 and V is TRBV2; 10 bases match TRBD1. With 6 bases clipped from V and 5 bases from J, the junction kept 4 bases outside the gene matches. The CDR3 consists of 14 residues. In germline, CDR1 is SNHLY, CDR2 FYNNEI. In DNA, the CDR3 is TGTGCCAGCAGCAGACAGGGGGCGGACAATGAGCAGTTCTTC. This gives the protein CASSRQGADNEQFF.

This clonotype was seen a few times. The gene calls are TRBV5-1 and TRBJ1-1, with 10 bases lining up with TRBD1. CDR3 length: 19 residues. The V gene end was trimmed by 2 bases and the J gene end by 2 bases; junction bases not matched to a gene: 15. The germline V gene has CDR1 SGHRS and CDR2 YFSETQ. The CDR3: CASSLMTGGVDRANTEAFF. The CDR3 nucleotides are TGCGCCAGCAGCTTAATGACAGGGGGCGTCGATCGTGCTAACACTGAAGCTTTCTTT.

This clonotype was detected a few times. The chain is built from TRBV6-2 or TRBV6-3 and TRBJ1-2, with D perhaps TRBD1 (5 bases). The CDR3 covers 13 residues. Germline assignment: CDR1 MNHEY and CDR2 SVGEGT. The V end was cut by 4 bases, the J end by 8 bases, with 14 bases between. CDR3 region: CASSSRGGLGYTF. Here the CDR3 DNA reads TGTGCCAGCAGTTCCCGGGGGGGACTCGGCTACACCTTC.

The genes are TRBV20-1 and TRBJ1-4; unclear D gene. Germline V gene sequence: CDR1 DFQATT, CDR2 SNEGSKA (reference sequence). This CDR3 is 15 amino acids long. V lost 3 bases, J lost 5 bases, and 16 bases lay in between. This chain's CDR3 is CSASAPQDGNEKLFF. Here the CDR3 DNA reads TGCAGTGCTAGTGCCCCCCAAGACGGGAATGAAAAACTGTTTTTT.

This clonotype has only a few counts. CDR3 coding DNA: TGTGCCAGCAGTTACTCGGGACGGCCCCCCGGGGAGCTGTTTTTT. Translated: CASSYSGRPPGELFF. The chain has TRBV6-6 and TRBJ2-2; D is perhaps TRBD1 or TRBD2 (5 bases each). The CDR3 length is 15 residues. The germline V and J ends were trimmed by 0 bases and 6 bases, with 11 bases remaining between them. Germline values: CDR1 MNHNY, CDR2 SVGAGI (reference sequence).

Written as DNA, the CDR3 is TGTGCCAGCAGTGAGGTGGGTCAGGGGGCTGGCGAGCAGTACTTC. It codes for CASSEVGQGAGEQYF. The chain recombines TRBV2 with TRBJ2-7, with 8 nucleotides matching TRBD1. Germline V gene sequence: CDR1 SNHLY, CDR2 FYNNEI. The CDR3 covers 15 residues. V dropped 3 bases and J dropped 6; count of bases not matched to a gene: 10.

The rearrangement joins TRBV20-1 to TRBJ1-6, with D uncertain. The germline V gene encodes CDR1 DFQATT and CDR2 SNEGSKA (reference sequence). V lost 3 bases and J lost 7, with 10 bases in between. CDR3 length: 13 amino acids. The CDR3 protein is CSASDAGNSPLHF. In DNA form, the CDR3 reads TGCAGTGCTAGTGACGCTGGCAATTCACCCCTCCACTTT.

The DNA of the CDR3 is TGTGCCAGCAGCCAGGGCTTTTCAACTAATGAAAAACTGTTTTTT. It translates to CASSQGFSTNEKLFF. This rearrangement joins TRBV4-2 to TRBJ1-4; D not resolved. The CDR3 has 15 residues. The germline CDR1 and CDR2 sequences are LGHNA and YNFKEQ. V lost 3 bases to trimming and J lost 0 bases, with 8 bases between them.

This clonotype has ten or more counts. The J gene is TRBJ2-7, the V gene TRBV5-4; D remains unclear. The CDR3 contains 11 residues. Looked up from germline, CDR1 is SGHNT and CDR2 is YYREEE (reference sequence). The ends were cut back, 1 base at V and 7 bases at J, with 6 bases in the middle. CDR3 sequence (DNA): TGTGCCAGCAGCTTGCGAGGAGAGCAGTACTTC. Translation gives CASSLRGEQYF.

This clonotype was found a few times. The chain couples TRBV6-6 to TRBJ1-1; a weak D match, TRBD1 (6 bases). Trimming pared 4 bases from V and 2 bases from J, leaving 11 bases between. The CDR3 length is 14 residues. In germline, CDR1 is MNHNY, CDR2 SVGAGI (reference sequence). The CDR3 region has the DNA TGTGCCAGCAGTTCCTCCGGGGGCAACACTGAAGCTTTCTTT. This encodes CASSSSGGNTEAFF.

V and J are TRBV2 and TRBJ2-3, with D maybe TRBD2 (5 bases). The CDR3 covers 14 residues. V was pared by 2 bases and J by 3 bases, with 9 bases between. From germline, CDR1 is SNHLY and CDR2 FYNNEI. The CDR3 spells CASSERGWTDTQYF. The CDR3 nucleotides are TGTGCCAGCAGTGAAAGAGGGTGGACAGATACGCAGTATTTT.

This clonotype was counted many times. V gene TRBV12-3 or TRBV12-4 combines with J gene TRBJ2-7; D not resolved. V dropped 3 bases and J dropped 3 bases, with 12 bases sitting between them. The CDR3 is made up of 14 amino acids. CDR3 sequence (DNA): TGTGCCAGCAGTTTCAGGCCCTTGGACTACGAGCAGTACTTC. This gives the protein CASSFRPLDYEQYF.

This clonotype was observed a few times. This chain uses TRBV7-9 with TRBJ2-1, with D perhaps given as TRBD1 or TRBD2 (5 bases each). This CDR3 comprises 14 residues. Germline CDR1 and CDR2: SEHNR and FQNEAQ (reference sequence). Trimming took 0 bases from V and 3 from J, leaving 6 bases between them. The CDR3 reads CASSLAGVYNEQFF. The CDR3 DNA sequence: TGTGCCAGCAGCTTAGCGGGGGTCTACAATGAGCAGTTCTTC.

This clonotype was found a few times. The V and J genes are TRBV9 and TRBJ2-3; the match to TRBD2 covers 11 bases. The germline V gene encodes CDR1 SGDLS and CDR2 YYNGEE. CDR3 length: 14 amino acids. V trimming: 4 bases; J trimming: 4 bases; junction bases outside the gene matches: 2. The CDR3 DNA sequence: TGTGCCAGCAGCCCGGGACTAGCGGCAGATACGCAGTATTTT. Protein sequence: CASSPGLAADTQYF.

CDR3 sequence reads: CASSLPSGGTDTQYF. The CDR3 DNA follows: TGTGCCAGCAGCTTACCTAGCGGGGGCACAGATACGCAGTATTTT. V is TRBV13 and J is TRBJ2-3; the match to TRBD2 covers 9 bases. Trimming took 2 bases from V and 1 from J; bases not matched to a gene: 1. The CDR3 contains 15 residues. The germline gives CDR1 PRHDT, CDR2 FYEKMQ (reference sequence).

Concerning this clonotype itself: This may be a read error: a much more frequent sequence differs by one nucleotide. The chain has TRBV7-2 and TRBJ2-1; 14 nucleotides line up with TRBD2. Germline loops: CDR1 SGHTA, CDR2 FQGNSA. The ends lost 11 bases at V and 8 bases at J; junction bases unmatched: 5. The CDR3 is 13 residues long. The CDR3 DNA is TGTGCCGGGGGGACTAGCGGGGGTTATGAGCAGTTCTTC. It encodes CAGGTSGGYEQFF.